The entry below describes one T cell receptor beta chain. The sample comes from a study of blood T cell repertoires in COVID-19. TCRdb's table, derived via immunoSEQ multiplex PCR, lists solely in-frame clones and lacks some. This sample has about 220,000 clones; approximately 84% occur once, and the top ten carry over 14%. In germline, CDR1 is SGHTA, CDR2 FQGTGA. The CDR3 loop spans 13 amino acids. Trimming removed 5 bases from V and 7 bases from J, with 11 bases in between. The sample was PBMCs or T cells enriched from blood (not recorded which). The chain has TRBV7-3 and TRBJ2-2; no clear D gene. This clonotype originated in a man aged 35 to 55 who had recovered from COVID-19. The CDR3 DNA reads as TGTGCCAGCAGCCCCACCACGGGCGGGGAGCTGTTTTTT. Protein product: CASSPTTGGELFF.